The subject of this entry is one TCR beta chain. What antigen it recognizes has not been identified. Base quality data are lacking; no much larger clone is found one base away. The library was built for alpha chains, so this beta chain is an off-target read and its size means little. The time point label here, explained by the study, means: sample taken at primary tumor resection. The donors were 60 to 80 patients from the lung TRACERx cohort who had early-stage, untreated non-small cell lung cancer. Without any cell sorting, TCR sequencing was performed on whole RNA extracted either from tumor and nontumor lung tissue or from cryopreserved PBMC samples. A patient was chosen for TCR sequencing only when enough RNA was available from at least two tumor regions. A lung pathologist reviewed the tumor and adjacent nontumor lung specimens before the specimens were selected. This specimen belongs to a study of spatial heterogeneity in lung cancer (dated by TCRdb to between 2018 and 2021). In the study overall: Beta-chain transcripts were consistently detected in greater numbers than alpha-chain transcripts, which likely reflected higher beta-chain transcript abundance. TCR repertoire features were related to nonsynonymous mutation counts determined by whole-exome sequencing of tumor tissue. A strong correlation was found between TCR transcript counts in tumor regions and a T cell transcriptional module score from matched bulk RNA-seq. At surgery, both alpha and beta chains were TCR-sequenced in 200 to 250 tumor regions, 64 matched nontumor lung samples and some 60 PBMC samples. The study quantitatively compared TCR alpha and beta repertoires across multiple tumor regions, matched nontumor lung and blood in non-small cell lung cancer. In the raw uncorrected reads, each unique combination of TCR and UMI appeared on average more than ten times.

The junction carries 5 bases between V and J, which are trimmed by 2 bases and 4 bases respectively. The CDR3 numbers 12 residues from cysteine through phenylalanine. Only the CDR3 region is kept as DNA, spanning 36 bases read in frame from base 1. The germline V gene (reference sequence) provides CDR1 MNHEY and CDR2 SMNVEV. Findings and caveats that apply to the study as a whole: Additional single-cell paired TCR alpha and beta sequencing was considered necessary to confirm, at a functional level, the hypothesis that regional TCRs recognize regional mutations. The count of ubiquitous expanded TCRs correlated with the count of ubiquitous nonsynonymous mutations, and the count of regional expanded TCRs correlated with the count of regional nonsynonymous mutations. The tumor nonsynonymous mutation count correlated with the number of expanded intratumoral alpha and beta TCRs. Estimated TCR-seq coverage of tumor T cells was only 7% to 8.5% for alpha chains and 13% for beta chains.

The method was 5' RACE. These reads were obtained on a NextSeq 500. In the TCR library protocol, a unique molecular identifier was attached to each TCR cDNA molecule so that PCR and sequencing errors could be corrected. Processing in the source paper ran as follows. TCR identification, UMI-based error correction and CDR3 extraction were all carried out with Decombinator tools. TCRs above a frequency of 2 per 1,000, corresponding to the top 1% of the tumor frequency distribution, were defined as expanded. Expanded tumor TCRs statistically deemed absent (corrected P<0.05) from at least one tumor region were classed as regional, and all other expanded tumor TCRs were classed as ubiquitous. Rényi diversity was computed with the R vegan package after subsampling each repertoire 100 times to 5,000 TCRs. CDR3 similarity networks were built from amino acid triplet string-kernel similarity, with CDR3s being connected when pairwise similarity was above 0.82. Using fastp trimming at Q25 and MiXCR clonotype assembly, TCRdb reanalyzed the public sequencing data and kept in-frame beta chains. Each entry is one CDR3 protein sequence, shown with its most common DNA and genes. The V and J calls come from TCRdb's annotation, not from the publication. The sample table holds 230 or so distinct CDR3 sequences, of which about 90% were seen once. The biggest ten clones account for approximately 40% of the sample.

Recombination joined TRBV27 with TRBJ2-5; the D gene assignment is ambiguous. This clonotype was sampled from a female donor with early-stage non-small cell lung cancer. The sequenced sample was lung tumor tissue, obtained at surgery. The nucleotides are TGTGCCAGCAGTTTACGAGGAGAGACCCAGTACTTC. Its coded protein is CASSLRGETQYF.